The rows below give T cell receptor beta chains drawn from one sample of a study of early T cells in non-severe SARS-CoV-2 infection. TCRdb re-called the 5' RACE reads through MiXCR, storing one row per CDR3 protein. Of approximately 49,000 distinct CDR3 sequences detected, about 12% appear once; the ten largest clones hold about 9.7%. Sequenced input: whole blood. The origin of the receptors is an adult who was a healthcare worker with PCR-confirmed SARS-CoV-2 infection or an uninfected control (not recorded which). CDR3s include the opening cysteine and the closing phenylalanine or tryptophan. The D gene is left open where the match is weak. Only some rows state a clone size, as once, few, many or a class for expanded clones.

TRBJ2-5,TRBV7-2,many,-,TGTGCCAGCAGCCCCCGAGGGACCCAGTACTTC,CASSPRGTQYF
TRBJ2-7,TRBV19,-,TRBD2,TGTGCCAGTAGAATACGGGGGGGGCCGTACGAGCAGTACTTC,CASRIRGGPYEQYF
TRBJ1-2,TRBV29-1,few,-,TGCAGCGTTGACCGCAGGAACTATGGCTACACCTTC,CSVDRRNYGYTF
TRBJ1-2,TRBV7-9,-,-,TGTGCCAGCAGCTTACTCGACTATGGCTACACCTTC,CASSLLDYGYTF
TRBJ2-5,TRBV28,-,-,TGTGCCAGCAGTTTTGATTCCGAGACCCAGTACTTC,CASSFDSETQYF
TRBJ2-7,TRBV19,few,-,TGTGCCAGTAGACCCCGGACGGGTTACTACGAGCAGTACTTC,CASRPRTGYYEQYF
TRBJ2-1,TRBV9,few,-,TGTGCCAGCAGCGAGGACACCCTCAATGAGCAGTTCTTC,CASSEDTLNEQFF
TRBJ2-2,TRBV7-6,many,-,TGTGCCAGCAGCTTAGCCGACGGGGGCACCGGGGAGCTGTTTTTT,CASSLADGGTGELFF
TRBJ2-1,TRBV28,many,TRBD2,TGTGCCAGCAGTTTATACACTAGCGGGGTTGCTGAGCAGTTCTTC,CASSLYTSGVAEQFF
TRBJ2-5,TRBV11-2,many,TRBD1,TGTGCCAGCAGCTTAGATAGAGACAGGGTTCAAGAGACCCAGTACTTC,CASSLDRDRVQETQYF
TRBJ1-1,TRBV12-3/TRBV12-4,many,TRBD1,TGTGCCAGCAGGACAGGGGGCACTGAAGCTTTCTTT,CASRTGGTEAFF
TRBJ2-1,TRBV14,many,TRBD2,TGTGCCAGCAGCCAGTATTTGGGGGGGGTCTCCTACAATGAGCAGTTCTTC,CASSQYLGGVSYNEQFF
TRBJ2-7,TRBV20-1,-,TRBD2,TGCAGTGCCCGTAGCGGGAGGGCCTACGAGCAGTACTTC,CSARSGRAYEQYF
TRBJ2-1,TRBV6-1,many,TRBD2,TGTGCCAGCAGTGAAATAAGGACTAGCGGGTACAATGAGCAGTTCTTC,CASSEIRTSGYNEQFF
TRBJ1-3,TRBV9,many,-,TGTGCCAGCAGCGTAGATCACAACACCATATATTTT,CASSVDHNTIYF
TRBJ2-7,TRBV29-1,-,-,TGCAGCGTTGTACAGACCCACTCCTACGAGCAGTACTTC,CSVVQTHSYEQYF
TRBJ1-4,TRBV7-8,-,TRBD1,TGTGCCAGCAGCTCTACAGGGGGCTTTGGCGAAAAACTGTTTTTT,CASSSTGGFGEKLFF
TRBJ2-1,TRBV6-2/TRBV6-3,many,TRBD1,TGTGCCAGCAGTTACCCCCCGGACAGGACCCCCCACAATGAGCAGTTCTTC,CASSYPPDRTPHNEQFF
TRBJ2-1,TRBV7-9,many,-,TGTGCCAGCAGACCCCCACCGAGGTTTGGGAATGAGCAGTTCTTC,CASRPPPRFGNEQFF
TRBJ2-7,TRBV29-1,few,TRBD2,TGCAGCGTGTGGGGAGGGAACTCCTACGAGCAGTACTTC,CSVWGGNSYEQYF
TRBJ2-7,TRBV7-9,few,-,TGTGCCAGCAGCGCCGGGACGAGGAGTAACGAGCAGTACTTC,CASSAGTRSNEQYF
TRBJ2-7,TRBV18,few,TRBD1,TGTGCCAGCTCACCACAAATGGGACAGGGGTCGCAAGCCTACGAGCAGTACTTC,CASSPQMGQGSQAYEQYF
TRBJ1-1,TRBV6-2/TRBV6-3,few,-,TGTGCCAGCAGTTACCGGCAGCTGAACACTGAAGCTTTCTTT,CASSYRQLNTEAFF
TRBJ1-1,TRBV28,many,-,TGTGCCAGCAGTCTCCCGGGGGGGAACACTGAAGCTTTCTTT,CASSLPGGNTEAFF
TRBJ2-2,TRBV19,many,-,TGTGCCAGTAGTCGGACTGCCAACACCGGGGAGCTGTTTTTT,CASSRTANTGELFF
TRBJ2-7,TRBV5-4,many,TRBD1,TGTGCCAGCAGCTGGGGACAGGGTTACGAGCAGTACTTC,CASSWGQGYEQYF
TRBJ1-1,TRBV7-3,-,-,TGTGCCAGCAAAGTGACAGCTATGAACACTGAAGCTTTCTTT,CASKVTAMNTEAFF
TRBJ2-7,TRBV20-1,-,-,TGCAGTGCCCCACCGCGGGGCTCATTCAGCGACGAGCAGTACTTC,CSAPPRGSFSDEQYF
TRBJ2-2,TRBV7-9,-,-,TGTGCCAGCAGCAGGGCGGCACTGAACACCGGGGAGCTGTTTTTT,CASSRAALNTGELFF
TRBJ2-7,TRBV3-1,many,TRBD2,TGTGCCAGCAGCCAAGTGCGGGGGACCTACGAGCAGTACTTC,CASSQVRGTYEQYF
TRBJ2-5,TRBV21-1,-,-,TGTGCCAGCAGCAAAGCGCGGGTGACTAGCGGGCAAGAGACCCAGTACTTC,CASSKARVTSGQETQYF
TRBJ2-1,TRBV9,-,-,TGTGCCAGCACCCTAGGAGGCGAGCCCCACTACAATGAGCAGTTCTTC,CASTLGGEPHYNEQFF
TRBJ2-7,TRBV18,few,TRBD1,TGTGCCAGCTCACCAGGGACAGGGAACTACGAGCAGTACTTC,CASSPGTGNYEQYF
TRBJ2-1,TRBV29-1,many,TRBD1,TGCAGCGTTGAGGGGGGACAGGACTACAATGAGCAGTTCTTC,CSVEGGQDYNEQFF
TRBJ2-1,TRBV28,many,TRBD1,TGTGCCAGCAGTCGGGACAGTAGGTACAATGAGCAGTTCTTC,CASSRDSRYNEQFF
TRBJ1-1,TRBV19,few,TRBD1,TGTGCCAGTAGCCCTTGGGACAGAGTGAACACTGAAGCTTTCTTT,CASSPWDRVNTEAFF
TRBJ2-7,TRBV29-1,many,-,TGCAGCGAAACCGGGGCTATCACGCCGGGGGAGCAGTACTTC,CSETGAITPGEQYF
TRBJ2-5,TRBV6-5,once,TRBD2,TGTGCCAGCAGTACTGGGACTAGCGGGGGGCCGTACCAAGAGACCCAGTACTTC,CASSTGTSGGPYQETQYF
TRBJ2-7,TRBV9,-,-,TGTGCCAGCAGCCCCCAGTCCCCCTACGAGCAGTACTTC,CASSPQSPYEQYF
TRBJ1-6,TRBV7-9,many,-,TGTGCCAGCAGCTTGTACGGAGGGGTATCACCCCTCCACTTT,CASSLYGGVSPLHF
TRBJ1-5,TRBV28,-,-,TGTGCCAGCGGTACATTTAACAGCAATCAGCCCCAGCATTTT,CASGTFNSNQPQHF